Sequencing of this TCR beta chain was carried out in a study of cytomegalovirus exposure and HLA in healthy donors. The overall study: The same platform was used for the 95 to 150 validation repertoires and the approximately 670 first-cohort repertoires, a later analysis reported. General study results and limits: It was confirmed in vitro that three of the CMV-associated chains were specific for CMV antigens. While the bulk of TCR sequences proved rare, some public TCRs turned up in many donors. Altogether, some 160 TCR beta chains were recorded as cytomegalovirus-associated.

For this clone: Its antigen is unknown.

Some clones are missing from TCRdb's copy, which holds only in-frame ones; the method was immunoSEQ multiplex PCR. Here the sample spans approximately 170,000 clones, around four fifths being singletons. CDR1 is SEHNR, CDR2 FQNEAQ, per germline (reference sequence). V was pared by 4 bases and J by 5 bases, with 15 bases of the junction left unmatched. This CDR3 contains 18 residues. The receptor was derived from a man aged 25-40 years in good health and CMV-seropositive. V usage is TRBV7-9 and J usage is TRBJ2-7, with TRBD1 identical over 12 bases. The sequencing sample was made of PBMCs. This chain's CDR3 is CASSWIPGQGALSNEQYF. The CDR3 nucleotides are TGTGCCAGCAGCTGGATACCGGGACAGGGGGCATTAAGCAACGAGCAGTACTTC.